These T cell receptor beta chains were read from a single sample in a study of beta chain features in type 1 diabetes. The protocol was immunoSEQ multiplex PCR, while the TCRdb copy is restricted to in-frame clones and leaves out a portion. The table lists more than 300,000 clones, around 12% of them singletons. Sequenced sample: naive CD4+ T cells from blood. Every receptor here comes from a woman between 18 and 29 years old with type 1 diabetes. Both conserved end residues are part of each CDR3. The D gene is left open where the match is weak. Expanded clones are given a class, and other clones once, few, many or no size at all.

d_gene	abundance	v_gene	j_gene	CDR3aa	CDR3nt
.	few	TRBV7-2	TRBJ1-2	CASSLEQSNYGYTF	TGTGCCAGCAGCTTAGAACAGAGCAACTATGGCTACACCTTC
TRBD2	few	TRBV23-1	TRBJ2-3	CASSQSKSGGEDQDKSTDTQYF	TGCGCCAGCAGTCAATCGAAGAGCGGGGGGGAGGACCAAGACAAAAGTACAGATACGCAGTATTTT
TRBD1	few	TRBV13	TRBJ2-5	CASSFSNRGETQYF	TGTGCCAGCAGCTTTTCTAACAGGGGAGAGACCCAGTACTTC
.	few	TRBV18	TRBJ1-2	CASSPTLTVLQSGYTF	TGTGCCAGCTCACCCACTCTGACAGTTCTACAGTCCGGCTACACCTTC
TRBD1	.	TRBV11-3	TRBJ2-5	CASSQTGGVETQYF	TGTGCCAGCAGCCAGACAGGGGGTGTGGAGACCCAGTACTTC
.	few	TRBV4-3	TRBJ2-3	CASSQVYTDTQYF	TGCGCCAGCAGCCAAGTGTATACAGATACGCAGTATTTT
.	few	TRBV5-1	TRBJ2-2	CASSLGTQGTGELFF	TGCGCCAGCAGCTTGGGGACCCAGGGGACCGGGGAGCTGTTTTTT
.	.	TRBV4-1	TRBJ2-1	CASSQHGEQFF	TGCGCCAGCAGCCAACACGGTGAGCAGTTCTTC
.	few	TRBV11-3	TRBJ2-3	CASSLGGADTQYF	TGTGCCAGCAGCTTAGGGGGGGCAGATACGCAGTATTTT
.	.	TRBV30	TRBJ1-2	CAWSRDTYGYTF	TGTGCCTGGAGTAGGGACACCTATGGCTACACCTTC
TRBD2	.	TRBV11-3	TRBJ2-1	CASSFLTSGGADEQFF	TGTGCCAGCAGCTTCCTCACTAGCGGGGGGGCCGATGAGCAGTTCTTC
TRBD1	few	TRBV5-1	TRBJ1-2	CASSLVGTGTGYTF	TGCGCCAGCAGCTTGGTTGGGACAGGGACGGGCTACACCTTC
TRBD1	few	TRBV10-2	TRBJ2-1	CASSESSGGFYNEQFF	TGCGCCAGCAGTGAGTCCTCAGGGGGCTTCTACAATGAGCAGTTCTTC
.	few	TRBV20-1	TRBJ2-5	CSGGRAETQYF	TGCAGTGGTGGCAGGGCTGAGACCCAGTACTTC
TRBD2	few	TRBV7-3	TRBJ2-2	CASSLLAGGPDTGELFF	TGTGCCAGCAGCCTCCTAGCGGGAGGGCCCGACACCGGGGAGCTGTTTTTT
.	.	TRBV30	TRBJ1-2	CAYQTGYGYTF	TGTGCCTACCAGACAGGATATGGCTACACCTTC
.	.	TRBV5-4	TRBJ2-5	CASSPPRDKATQYF	TGTGCCAGCAGCCCACCTCGGGACAAGGCGACCCAGTACTTC
TRBD2	.	TRBV7-7	TRBJ2-3	CASSRGGWDTQYF	TGTGCCAGCAGCCGCGGGGGATGGGATACGCAGTATTTT
TRBD2	.	TRBV11-2	TRBJ2-3	CASSYLTGGASTDTQYF	TGTGCCAGCAGCTACCTGACGGGGGGAGCTAGCACAGATACGCAGTATTTT
TRBD2	.	TRBV6-5	TRBJ2-2	CASRRLAANTGELFF	TGTGCCAGCAGGAGACTAGCGGCGAACACCGGGGAGCTGTTTTTT
.	few	TRBV30	TRBJ2-5	CAWSGPRGGETQYF	TGTGCCTGGAGTGGCCCCAGGGGTGGAGAGACCCAGTACTTC
.	.	TRBV7-2	TRBJ2-3	CASSAGTFTDTQYF	TGTGCCAGCAGCGCAGGGACTTTCACAGATACGCAGTATTTT
.	few	TRBV4-1	TRBJ2-7	CASSQDRGSHEQYF	TGCGCCAGCAGCCAAGATCGCGGGTCCCACGAGCAGTACTTC
TRBD2	few	TRBV2	TRBJ2-7	CASSYRTSGSSYEQYF	TGTGCCAGCAGCTACCGGACTAGCGGGAGCTCCTACGAGCAGTACTTC
TRBD2	.	TRBV4-2	TRBJ2-5	CASSQDRGRERETQYF	TGTGCCAGCAGCCAAGACCGCGGGAGGGAACGGGAGACCCAGTACTTC
.	few	TRBV6-5	TRBJ1-1	CASRTTWGGEAFF	TGTGCCAGCAGAACAACTTGGGGGGGCGAAGCTTTCTTT
.	.	TRBV30	TRBJ2-1	CAWSQGSQSINEQFF	TGTGCCTGGAGTCAGGGGTCTCAATCCATCAATGAGCAGTTCTTC
.	few	TRBV7-9	TRBJ2-3	CASRRTDTQYF	TGTGCCAGCAGGCGAACAGATACGCAGTATTTT
TRBD2	.	TRBV5-4	TRBJ2-1	CASSLSSGGAYEQFF	TGTGCCAGCAGCTTGTCGAGCGGGGGGGCTTATGAGCAGTTCTTC
TRBD2	.	TRBV11-3	TRBJ2-1	CASSSLAGDPEQFF	TGTGCCAGCAGCTCCCTAGCGGGAGACCCTGAGCAGTTCTTC
.	.	TRBV7-9	TRBJ1-4	CALGREAEKLFF	TGTGCCCTCGGGAGGGAGGCTGAAAAACTGTTTTTT
TRBD1	.	TRBV7-2	TRBJ1-5	CASSTAGTGVRPQHF	TGTGCCAGCAGCACGGCCGGGACAGGAGTGAGGCCCCAGCATTTT
TRBD1	.	TRBV7-9	TRBJ1-1	CASSFGQAGTEAFF	TGTGCCAGCAGCTTCGGACAGGCCGGCACTGAAGCTTTCTTT
.	.	TRBV18	TRBJ2-5	CASSESGTRETQYF	TGTGCCAGCTCGGAATCCGGGACTCGGGAGACCCAGTACTTC
TRBD1	few	TRBV5-1	TRBJ2-7	CASSPGTADYEQYF	TGCGCCAGCAGCCCCGGGACAGCCGACTACGAGCAGTACTTC
TRBD2	.	TRBV28	TRBJ2-3	CASAGLAAQYF	TGTGCCAGCGCCGGACTAGCCGCCCAGTATTTT
TRBD1	.	TRBV2	TRBJ2-7	CASSPGTGGHEQYF	TGTGCCAGCAGTCCCGGGACAGGGGGCCACGAGCAGTACTTC
.	few	TRBV11-3	TRBJ1-1	CASSLVGVNTEAFF	TGTGCCAGCAGCTTAGTAGGGGTGAACACTGAAGCTTTCTTT
.	.	TRBV28	TRBJ2-5	CASSPPGGLVGSQETQYF	TGTGCCAGCAGCCCCCCCGGCGGGCTAGTGGGTTCCCAAGAGACCCAGTACTTC
.	.	TRBV7-2	TRBJ1-2	CASSLYNYGYTF	TGTGCCAGCAGCCTCTATAACTATGGCTACACCTTC
.	few	TRBV28	TRBJ2-7	CASRTGSYEQYF	TGTGCCAGCAGAACCGGGTCCTACGAGCAGTACTTC
.	few	TRBV9	TRBJ2-1	CASSSRTESYNEQFF	TGTGCCAGCAGCTCACGGACAGAAAGCTACAATGAGCAGTTCTTC
.	few	TRBV5-1	TRBJ2-5	CASSRQVQETQYF	TGCGCCAGCAGCCGACAAGTACAAGAGACCCAGTACTTC